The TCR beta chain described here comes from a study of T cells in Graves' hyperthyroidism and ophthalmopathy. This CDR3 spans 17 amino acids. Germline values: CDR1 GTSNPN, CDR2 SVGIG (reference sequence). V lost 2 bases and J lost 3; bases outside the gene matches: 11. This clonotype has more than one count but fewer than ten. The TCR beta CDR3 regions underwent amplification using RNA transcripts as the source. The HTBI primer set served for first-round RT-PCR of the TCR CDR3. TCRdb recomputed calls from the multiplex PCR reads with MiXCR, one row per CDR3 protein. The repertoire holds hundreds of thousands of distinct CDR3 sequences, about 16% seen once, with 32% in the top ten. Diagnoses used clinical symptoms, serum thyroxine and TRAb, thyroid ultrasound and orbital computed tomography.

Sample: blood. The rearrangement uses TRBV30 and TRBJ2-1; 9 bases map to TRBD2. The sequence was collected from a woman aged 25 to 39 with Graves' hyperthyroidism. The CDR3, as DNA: TGTGCCTGGAGTAAGATCTTATCTAGCGGGGACTACAATGAGCAGTTCTTC. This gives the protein CAWSKILSSGDYNEQFF. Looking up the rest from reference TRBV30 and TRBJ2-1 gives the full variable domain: SQTIHQWPATLVQPVGSPLSLECTVEGTSNPNLYWYRQAAGRGLQLLFYSVGIGQISSEVPQNLSASRPQDRQFILSSKKLLLSDSGFYLCAWSKILSSGDYNEQFFGPGTRLTVL.